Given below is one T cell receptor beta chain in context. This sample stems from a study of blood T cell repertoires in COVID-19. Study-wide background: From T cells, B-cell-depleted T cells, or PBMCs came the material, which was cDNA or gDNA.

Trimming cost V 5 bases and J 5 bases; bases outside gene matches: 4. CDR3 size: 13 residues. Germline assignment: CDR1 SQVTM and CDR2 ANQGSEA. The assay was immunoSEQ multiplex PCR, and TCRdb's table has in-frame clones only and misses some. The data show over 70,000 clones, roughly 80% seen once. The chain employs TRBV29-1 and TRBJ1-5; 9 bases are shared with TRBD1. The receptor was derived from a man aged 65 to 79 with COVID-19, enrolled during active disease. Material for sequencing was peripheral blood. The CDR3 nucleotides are TGCAGCGTTAAGGGACAGGGCGATCAGCCCCAGCATTTT. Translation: CSVKGQGDQPQHF.